This T cell receptor (beta chain) was documented in a study of T and B cells in COVID-19 patients. BIOMED2 TRB-A/B primer pools were used in multiplex TRB PCR. TCRdb processed the multiplex PCR reads anew with MiXCR; each CDR3 protein has one entry. The sample holds roughly 3,000 distinct CDR3 sequences, roughly 26% seen once. This clonotype ranks as medium-sized. This CDR3 has 14 residues. Germline trimming cut 2 bases from V and 7 bases from J; bases unmatched to any gene: 4. TRB was amplified from about 250-500 ng of blood genomic DNA. This clonotype originated in a human donor with active COVID-19. J is TRBJ1-4 and V is TRBV12-3 or TRBV12-4; 7 nucleotides line up with TRBD1. Specimen: blood. This chain's CDR3 is CASSLRSGGEKLFF. CDR3 in DNA: TGTGCCAGCAGTTTACGTTCAGGGGGTGAAAAACTGTTTTTT.